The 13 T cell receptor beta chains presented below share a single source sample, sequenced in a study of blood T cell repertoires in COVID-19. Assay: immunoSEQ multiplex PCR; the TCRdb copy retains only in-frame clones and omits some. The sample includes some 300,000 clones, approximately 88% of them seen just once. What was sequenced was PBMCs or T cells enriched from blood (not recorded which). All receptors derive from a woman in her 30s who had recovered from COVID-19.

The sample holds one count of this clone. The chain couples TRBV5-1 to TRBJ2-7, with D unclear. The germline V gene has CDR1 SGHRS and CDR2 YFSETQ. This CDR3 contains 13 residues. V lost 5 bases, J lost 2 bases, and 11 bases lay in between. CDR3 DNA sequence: TGCGCCAGCAGGCTCACTCCCACCTACGAGCAGTACTTC. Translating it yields CASRLTPTYEQYF. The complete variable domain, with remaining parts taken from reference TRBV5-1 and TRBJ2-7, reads KAGVTQTPRYLIKTRGQQVTLSCSPISGHRSVSWYQQTPGQGLQFLFEYFSETQRNKGNFPGRFSGRQFSNSRSEMNVSTLELGDSALYLCASRLTPTYEQYFGPGTRLTVT.

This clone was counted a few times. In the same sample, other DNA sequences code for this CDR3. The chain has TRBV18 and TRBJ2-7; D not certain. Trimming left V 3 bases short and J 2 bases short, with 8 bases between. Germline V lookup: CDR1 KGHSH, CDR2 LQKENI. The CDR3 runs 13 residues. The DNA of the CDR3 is TGTGCCAGCTCACCCCCCGGTGCCTACGAGCAGTACTTC. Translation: CASSPPGAYEQYF.

The chain's CDR3 is CASNLTGTGCPGELFF. In DNA, the CDR3 is TGCGCCAGCAACCTGACCGGGACAGGGTGCCCCGGGGAGCTGTTTTTT. This sequence joins TRBV10-1 and TRBJ2-2; 9 nucleotides match TRBD1. CDR1 is WNHNN and CDR2 is SYGVQD in the germline V gene (reference sequence). With 7 bases clipped from V and 6 bases from J, the junction kept 12 bases outside the gene matches. The CDR3 spans 16 residues.

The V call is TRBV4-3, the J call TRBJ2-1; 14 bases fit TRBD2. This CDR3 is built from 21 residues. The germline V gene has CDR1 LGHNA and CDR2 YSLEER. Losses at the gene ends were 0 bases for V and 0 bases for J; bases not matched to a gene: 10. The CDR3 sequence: CASSQDRGGLAGVSSYNEQFF. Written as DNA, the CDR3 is TGCGCCAGCAGCCAAGATCGAGGGGGACTAGCGGGGGTCAGCTCCTACAATGAGCAGTTCTTC.

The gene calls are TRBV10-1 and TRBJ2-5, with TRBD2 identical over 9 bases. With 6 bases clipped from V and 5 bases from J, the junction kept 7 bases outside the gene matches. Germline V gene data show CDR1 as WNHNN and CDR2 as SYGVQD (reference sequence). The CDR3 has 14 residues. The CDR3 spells CASSEPGTSETQYF. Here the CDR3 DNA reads TGCGCCAGCAGCGAACCCGGGACTAGCGAGACCCAGTACTTC.

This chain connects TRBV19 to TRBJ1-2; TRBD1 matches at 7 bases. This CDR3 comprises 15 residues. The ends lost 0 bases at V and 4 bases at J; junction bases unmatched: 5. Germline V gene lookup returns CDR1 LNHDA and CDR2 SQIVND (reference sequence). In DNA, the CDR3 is TGTGCCAGTAGTATAGATCGAGGGGGCGTCTATGGCTACACCTTC. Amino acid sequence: CASSIDRGGVYGYTF.

CDR3: CASSQGRQGATLFGVEQYF. Written as DNA, the CDR3 is TGCGCCAGCAGCCAAGGTAGGCAGGGGGCCACTTTGTTCGGTGTCGAGCAGTACTTC. This sequence joins TRBV4-1 and TRBJ2-7, with TRBD1 identical over 8 bases. Unmatched junction bases numbered 20, after V lost 1 base and J lost 6 bases. This CDR3 has 19 amino acids. Germline V CDR1 and CDR2: MGHRA, YSYEKL.

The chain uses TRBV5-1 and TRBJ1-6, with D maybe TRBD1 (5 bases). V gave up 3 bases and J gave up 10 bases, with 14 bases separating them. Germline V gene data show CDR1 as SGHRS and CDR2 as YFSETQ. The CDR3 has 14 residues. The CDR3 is CASSSGEMKSPLHF. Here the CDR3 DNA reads TGCGCCAGCAGCTCGGGGGAGATGAAATCACCCCTCCACTTT.

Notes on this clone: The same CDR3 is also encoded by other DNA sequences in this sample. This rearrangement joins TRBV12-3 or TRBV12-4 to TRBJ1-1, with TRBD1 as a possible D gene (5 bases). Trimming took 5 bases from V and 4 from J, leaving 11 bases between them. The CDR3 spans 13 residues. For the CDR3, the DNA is TGTGCCAGCAGTAGTCAGGGTGGCACTGAAGCTTTCTTT. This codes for CASSSQGGTEAFF.

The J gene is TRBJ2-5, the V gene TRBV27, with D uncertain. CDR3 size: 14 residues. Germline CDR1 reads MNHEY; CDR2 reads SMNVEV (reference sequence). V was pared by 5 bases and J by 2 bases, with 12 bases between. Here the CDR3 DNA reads TGTGCCAGCAGTCTCAGGAACCCTCAAGAGACCCAGTACTTC. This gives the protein CASSLRNPQETQYF.

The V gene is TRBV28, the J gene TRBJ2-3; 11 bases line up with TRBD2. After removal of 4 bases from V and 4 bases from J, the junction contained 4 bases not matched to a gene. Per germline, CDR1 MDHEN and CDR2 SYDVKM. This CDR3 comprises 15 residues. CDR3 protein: CASSSLAGGADTQYF. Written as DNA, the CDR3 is TGTGCCAGCAGTTCTCTAGCGGGAGGCGCAGATACGCAGTATTTT.

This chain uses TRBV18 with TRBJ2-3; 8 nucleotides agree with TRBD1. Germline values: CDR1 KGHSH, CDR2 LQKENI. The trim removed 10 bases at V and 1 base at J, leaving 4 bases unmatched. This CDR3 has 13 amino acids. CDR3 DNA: TGTGCCACCCCGGGACAGGGCACAGATACGCAGTATTTT. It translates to CATPGQGTDTQYF.

The CDR3 is CASSIDLEAYEQYF. In DNA, the CDR3 is TGTGCCAGTAGTATAGATCTAGAGGCCTACGAGCAGTACTTC. The chain recombines TRBV19 with TRBJ2-7; no firm D call. Trimming shortened V by 0 bases and J by 2 bases, and 8 bases separated the two germline ends. CDR1 is LNHDA, CDR2 SQIVND, per germline (reference sequence). The CDR3 runs 14 residues. The full variable domain, rest sourced from reference TRBV19 and TRBJ2-7, is DGGITQSPKYLFRKEGQNVTLSCEQNLNHDAMYWYRQDPGQGLRLIYYSQIVNDFQKGDIAEGYSVSREKKESFPLTVTSAQKNPTAFYLCASSIDLEAYEQYFGPGTRLTVT.